Following are 21 T cell receptor beta chains from one sample sequenced in a study of OX40 agonist ivuxolimab in advanced cancers. Repertoires were generated with immunoSEQ multiplex PCR, while TCRdb's copy carries only in-frame clones and drops some. The table shows around 30,000 clones, with roughly 80% occurring only once. Sequenced here: CD4+ or CD8+ T cells sorted from blood, sampled in a trial of the OX40 agonist ivuxolimab. Receptors were obtained from an adult with an advanced solid tumor such as melanoma, head and neck, liver or kidney cancer.

V and J are TRBV6-1 and TRBJ2-7; 9 nucleotides match TRBD2. The CDR3 totals 11 residues. Germline V gives CDR1 MNHNS, CDR2 SASEGT. V trimming: 7 bases; J trimming: 9 bases; junction bases outside the gene matches: 4. In nucleotides, the CDR3 is TGTGCCAGCACCAAAGCGGGGGGGCAGTACTTC. As protein: CASTKAGGQYF.

This rearrangement joins TRBV5-1 to TRBJ2-1; weak D call: TRBD2 (5 bases). CDR3 length: 17 amino acids. Germline-derived CDR1 and CDR2 are SGHRS and YFSETQ. Trimming shortened V by 2 bases and J by 0 bases, and 15 bases separated the two germline ends. CDR3 sequence reads: CASSFRGGRASYNEQFF. The CDR3 DNA is TGCGCCAGCAGCTTTCGGGGTGGGCGGGCCTCCTACAATGAGCAGTTCTTC. The full variable domain, with the rest looked up from reference TRBV5-1 and TRBJ2-1, is KAGVTQTPRYLIKTRGQQVTLSCSPISGHRSVSWYQQTPGQGLQFLFEYFSETQRNKGNFPGRFSGRQFSNSRSEMNVSTLELGDSALYLCASSFRGGRASYNEQFFGPGTRLTVL.

This clone occurred once. The rearrangement links TRBV15 to TRBJ1-4; tentatively, D is TRBD1 (5 bases). The CDR3 runs to 16 residues. Per the germline V gene, CDR1 is LNHNV and CDR2 is YYDKDF (reference sequence). The V and J ends lost 1 base and 0 bases respectively, with 9 bases between them. The CDR3 DNA reads as TGTGCCACCAGCAGAGGTACAGGTTCAACTAATGAAAAACTGTTTTTT. Protein product: CATSRGTGSTNEKLFF.

Turning to this clone: Different DNA sequences within this sample yield the same CDR3. The J gene is TRBJ1-2, the V gene TRBV30; D uncertain. The CDR3 spans 13 residues. Germline V gene sequence: CDR1 GTSNPN, CDR2 SVGIG (reference sequence). Trimming cost V 0 bases and J 4 bases, with 9 bases left between them. The CDR3 DNA is TGTGCCTGGAGTGTAAAAGGGAGCTATGGCTACACCTTC. Protein product: CAWSVKGSYGYTF.

The chain is built from TRBV9 and TRBJ2-3; D ambiguous. Germline V gene lookup returns CDR1 SGDLS and CDR2 YYNGEE. CDR3 length: 15 amino acids. V was cut by 0 bases and J by 0 bases, with 8 bases left in between. CDR3 in DNA: TGTGCCAGCAGCGTAGAAGGATATAGCACAGATACGCAGTATTTT. It yields the protein CASSVEGYSTDTQYF. The variable domain in full, completed from reference TRBV9 and TRBJ2-3, reads DSGVTQTPKHLITATGQRVTLRCSPRSGDLSVYWYQQSLDQGLQFLIQYYNGEERAKGNILERFSAQQFPDLHSELNLSSLELGDSALYFCASSVEGYSTDTQYFGPGTRLTVL.

Notes on this clone: Other DNA sequences from this sample encode an identical CDR3 as well. The gene calls are TRBV7-9 and TRBJ1-6; D remains ambiguous. Trimming cost V 3 bases and J 8 bases, with 8 bases left between them. Germline CDR1 and CDR2: SEHNR and FQNEAQ (reference sequence). The CDR3 is 13 residues long. The CDR3 sequence: CASSLGTHSPLHF. For the CDR3, the DNA is TGTGCCAGCAGCTTGGGCACCCATTCACCCCTCCACTTT.

The V and J genes are TRBV9 and TRBJ2-2; no reliable D call. The CDR3 has 14 residues. The germline gives CDR1 SGDLS, CDR2 YYNGEE. Trimming removed 0 bases at V and 7 bases at J, with 10 bases between. CDR3 in DNA: TGTGCCAGCAGCGTAGCCGTTGAGTTCGGGGAGCTGTTTTTT. Protein sequence: CASSVAVEFGELFF.

The J gene is TRBJ2-7, the V gene TRBV30; 9 nucleotides align to TRBD2. Germline V gene sequence: CDR1 GTSNPN, CDR2 SVGIG (reference sequence). The CDR3 covers 13 residues. Losses at the gene ends were 3 bases for V and 7 bases for J; bases not matched to a gene: 7. The CDR3: CAWRTSGGGEQYF. CDR3 sequence (DNA): TGTGCCTGGAGGACTAGCGGTGGGGGGGAGCAGTACTTC. Complete variable domain (other parts from reference TRBV30 and TRBJ2-7): SQTIHQWPATLVQPVGSPLSLECTVEGTSNPNLYWYRQAAGRGLQLLFYSVGIGQISSEVPQNLSASRPQDRQFILSSKKLLLSDSGFYLCAWRTSGGGEQYFGPGTRLTVT.

V gene TRBV30 combines with J gene TRBJ1-6; 10 bases fit TRBD1. The germline V gene encodes CDR1 GTSNPN and CDR2 SVGIG (reference sequence). The CDR3 totals 17 residues. The J segment lost 4 bases and the V segment lost 5 bases, leaving 11 bases of the junction unmatched. DNA for the CDR3: TGTGCCTGGCGAGACAGGGGGCGGCGGGGTTATAATTCACCCCTCCACTTT. Its translation is CAWRDRGRRGYNSPLHF.

V is TRBV7-3 and J is TRBJ2-3; 10 bases fit TRBD2. Looked up from germline, CDR1 is SGHTA and CDR2 is FQGTGA. The J segment lost 3 bases and the V segment lost 8 bases, leaving 11 bases of the junction unmatched. There are 16 residues in the CDR3. DNA of the CDR3: TGTGCCAGCTCCCCTAGCGGGGGCCGGGGGACAGATACGCAGTATTTT. It translates to CASSPSGGRGTDTQYF.

This rearrangement joins TRBV4-3 to TRBJ2-3; 10 bases map to TRBD2. The CDR3 runs to 17 residues. Losses at the gene ends were 0 bases for V and 3 bases for J; bases not matched to a gene: 6. Germline V CDR1 and CDR2: LGHNA, YSLEER. The CDR3 sequence: CASSQESLAGETDTQYF. Written as DNA, the CDR3 is TGCGCCAGCAGCCAAGAGTCGCTAGCGGGGGAAACAGATACGCAGTATTTT.

The chain carries TRBV5-4 and TRBJ2-7, with TRBD1 matching over 11 bases. The CDR3 consists of 14 residues. J was trimmed by 5 bases and V by 0 bases; bases with no gene match: 1. CDR1 is SGHNT, CDR2 YYREEE, per germline (reference sequence). The CDR3 loop reads CASSLGTGGDEQYF. In nucleotides, the CDR3 is TGTGCCAGCAGCTTGGGGACAGGGGGCGACGAGCAGTACTTC.

The chain combines TRBV6-6 with TRBJ2-7; D remains unclear. This CDR3 has 13 residues. V gave up 2 bases and J gave up 0 bases, with 5 bases separating them. Germline V lookup: CDR1 MNHNY, CDR2 SVGAGI (reference sequence). CDR3 region: CASSYRASYEQYF. CDR3 coding DNA: TGTGCCAGCAGTTACAGGGCCTCCTACGAGCAGTACTTC.

This clone was counted a few times. The rearrangement joins TRBV28 to TRBJ2-7; D possibly corresponds to TRBD2 (6 bases). V lost 7 bases, J lost 7 bases, and 14 bases lay in between. The CDR3 loop spans 12 amino acids. Germline CDR1 is MDHEN and CDR2 is SYDVKM. The chain's CDR3 is CASTKGLPEQYF. CDR3 in DNA: TGTGCCAGCACCAAGGGACTGCCAGAGCAGTACTTC.

This clone came up once. The rearrangement links TRBV5-5 to TRBJ2-7; TRBD1 matches at 8 bases. The CDR3 is 12 residues long. Germline-derived CDR1 and CDR2 are SGHKS and YYEKEE (reference sequence). The V segment lost 7 bases and the J segment 6 bases; nucleotides outside the gene matches: 6. The CDR3 region is CASGQGVGEQYF. The CDR3 nucleotides are TGTGCCAGCGGACAGGGTGTAGGCGAGCAGTACTTC. The variable domain in full, completed from reference TRBV5-5 and TRBJ2-7, reads DAGVTQSPTHLIKTRGQQVTLRCSPISGHKSVSWYQQVLGQGPQFIFQYYEKEERGRGNFPDRFSARQFPNYSSELNVNALLLGDSALYLCASGQGVGEQYFGPGTRLTVT.

This chain connects TRBV18 to TRBJ1-1; 10 bases align to TRBD1. The V and J ends lost 7 bases and 0 bases, in that order; junction bases with no gene match: 2. Germline V lookup: CDR1 KGHSH, CDR2 LQKENI. CDR3 length: 14 residues. As DNA, the CDR3 is TGTGCCAGCTTGGACAGGGGGGTGAACACTGAAGCTTTCTTT. Protein sequence: CASLDRGVNTEAFF.

The rearrangement joins TRBV5-4 to TRBJ1-6; D may be TRBD1 (5 bases). The CDR3 is 15 amino acids. Trimming shortened V by 4 bases and J by 7 bases, and 15 bases separated the two germline ends. Germline CDR1 reads SGHNT; CDR2 reads YYREEE (reference sequence). The CDR3 protein is CASSLWTGPNSPLHF. The CDR3 DNA follows: TGTGCCAGCAGCCTCTGGACGGGACCGAATTCACCCCTCCACTTT.

V is TRBV2 and J is TRBJ2-7; D may be TRBD2 (6 bases). In germline, CDR1 is SNHLY, CDR2 FYNNEI. The V end lost 6 bases, the J end lost 5 bases, and 20 bases lay between the germline ends. The CDR3 totals 15 residues. The CDR3 reads CASRGVGLAVNEQYF. For the CDR3, the DNA is TGTGCCAGCAGGGGGGTGGGACTGGCCGTGAACGAGCAGTACTTC.

This clone was detected once. The rearrangement uses TRBV18 and TRBJ1-1; 7 bases are shared with TRBD1. The trim removed 0 bases at V and 0 bases at J, leaving 4 bases unmatched. The CDR3 has 16 residues. The germline V gene has CDR1 KGHSH and CDR2 LQKENI. The CDR3 loop is CASSPPLQGVNTEAFF. CDR3 nucleotide sequence: TGTGCCAGCTCACCACCGTTGCAGGGGGTGAACACTGAAGCTTTCTTT.

The chain is built from TRBV11-2 and TRBJ2-7, with D perhaps being TRBD1 or TRBD2 (5 bases each). The V end was cut by 1 base, the J end by 6 bases, with 10 bases between. The germline gives CDR1 SGHAT, CDR2 FQNNGV. The CDR3 has 13 residues. This chain's CDR3 is CASSLGGTVEQYF. Written as DNA, the CDR3 is TGTGCCAGCAGCTTAGGTGGGACGGTCGAGCAGTACTTC. Full variable domain (remainder filled in from reference TRBV11-2 and TRBJ2-7): EAGVAQSPRYKIIEKRQSVAFWCNPISGHATLYWYQQILGQGPKLLIQFQNNGVVDDSQLPKDRFSAERLKGVDSTLKIQPAKLEDSAVYLCASSLGGTVEQYFGPGTRLTVT.

The chain has TRBV7-2 and TRBJ2-7, with a tentative D call TRBD1 (6 bases). The CDR3 contains 17 residues. In germline, CDR1 is SGHTA, CDR2 FQGNSA. Trimming pared 3 bases from V and 0 bases from J, leaving 18 bases between. This CDR3 reads CASSFNWGQDNSYEQYF. CDR3 in DNA: TGTGCCAGCAGCTTTAATTGGGGGCAGGATAACTCCTACGAGCAGTACTTC.